The 26 T cell receptor beta chains below come from one sample, sequenced in a study of control samples from healthy donors and cancer patients. This table comes from immunoSEQ multiplex PCR, and its TCRdb copy is limited to in-frame clones, with some not included. Among about 98,000 clones listed, 79% were seen once. The material sequenced was blood. The receptor set was obtained from a woman under 40 in good health.

The chain uses TRBV10-2 and TRBJ2-7, with a tentative D call TRBD1 (7 bases). The CDR3 spans 14 residues. Per germline, CDR1 WSHSY and CDR2 SAAADI. V shed 4 bases and J shed 3 bases, with 13 bases lying between them. The CDR3 reads CASSGGGGNYEQYF. The CDR3 DNA reads TGCGCCAGCAGTGGAGGAGGGGGCAACTACGAGCAGTACTTC.

CDR3 DNA: TGTGCCAGCTCACCGGGTGGGTCGGGACGGAAACAAGAGACCCAGTACTTC. It specifies CASSPGGSGRKQETQYF. The gene calls are TRBV18 and TRBJ2-5, with D perhaps assigned TRBD1 or TRBD2 (5 bases each). The CDR3 length is 17 residues. Germline V gene sequence: CDR1 KGHSH, CDR2 LQKENI. V lost 3 bases and J lost 2, with 19 bases in between. Filled out from reference TRBV18 and TRBJ2-5, the complete variable domain reads NAGVMQNPRHLVRRRGQEARLRCSPMKGHSHVYWYRQLPEEGLKFMVYLQKENIIDESGMPKERFSAEFPKEGPSILRIQQVVRGDSAAYFCASSPGGSGRKQETQYFGPGTRLLVL.

The V call is TRBV5-1, the J call TRBJ2-3, with 7 positions matching TRBD1. Germline-derived CDR1 and CDR2 are SGHRS and YFSETQ. The CDR3 loop spans 16 amino acids. V lost 3 bases and J lost 1; bases outside the gene matches: 8. The CDR3: CASSSSRDSRTDTQYF. CDR3 DNA: TGCGCCAGCAGCTCGTCCCGGGACAGCCGCACAGATACGCAGTATTTT.

This rearrangement joins TRBV15 to TRBJ1-3, with D unclear. CDR3 size: 17 residues. Germline V CDR1 and CDR2: LNHNV, YYDKDF (reference sequence). Trimming left V 0 bases short and J 0 bases short, with 12 bases between. CDR3 region: CATSRDLKKSSGNTIYF. The DNA for the CDR3 is TGTGCCACCAGCAGAGATCTTAAGAAAAGCTCTGGAAACACCATATATTTT.

The gene calls are TRBV19 and TRBJ1-2, with TRBD1 as a possible D gene (6 bases). The CDR3 is 13 residues long. Germline lookup yields CDR1 LNHDA and CDR2 SQIVND (reference sequence). Trimming pared 5 bases from V and 2 bases from J, leaving 9 bases between. CDR3 sequence reads: CASSVGTNYGYTF. The CDR3 bases are TGTGCCAGTAGTGTCGGGACAAACTATGGCTACACCTTC. The full variable domain, with the rest looked up from reference TRBV19 and TRBJ1-2, is DGGITQSPKYLFRKEGQNVTLSCEQNLNHDAMYWYRQDPGQGLRLIYYSQIVNDFQKGDIAEGYSVSREKKESFPLTVTSAQKNPTAFYLCASSVGTNYGYTFGSGTRLTVV.

This rearrangement joins TRBV29-1 to TRBJ2-6; 9 nucleotides match TRBD1. CDR1 SQVTM and CDR2 ANQGSEA come from the germline V gene. The CDR3 is 17 residues long. The junction had 4 bases not matched to a gene; V was cut back by 0 bases and J by 1 base. The CDR3 sequence: CSVEETGGLSGANVLTF. CDR3 nucleotide sequence: TGCAGCGTTGAAGAAACAGGGGGCTTATCTGGGGCCAACGTCCTGACTTTC.

The gene calls are TRBV7-9 and TRBJ1-2; D gene uncertain. V was clipped by 4 bases and J by 6 bases, with 9 bases between them. The CDR3 covers 12 residues. Germline CDR1 reads SEHNR; CDR2 reads FQNEAQ (reference sequence). This chain's CDR3 is CASSSDGDGYTF. The CDR3 DNA is TGTGCCAGCAGCTCGGACGGAGATGGCTACACCTTC.

CDR3 sequence reads: CASRSLRGTGDLNTEAFF. CDR3 sequence (DNA): TGCGCCAGCAGGTCACTGAGGGGGACAGGGGACTTGAACACTGAAGCTTTCTTT. This chain connects TRBV5-1 to TRBJ1-1; 10 bases match TRBD1. With V trimmed by 5 bases and J by 0 bases, 13 bases remained unmatched. The CDR3 is 18 residues long. Germline lookup yields CDR1 SGHRS and CDR2 YFSETQ.

The rearrangement links TRBV7-2 to TRBJ1-5; 11 nucleotides line up with TRBD1. V lost 4 bases and J lost 6; bases outside the gene matches: 11. The CDR3 consists of 17 residues. The germline V gene has CDR1 SGHTA and CDR2 FQGNSA. The CDR3 here is CASSSGTGGLWSQPQHF. The CDR3, as DNA: TGTGCCAGCAGCTCCGGGACAGGGGGGTTATGGAGTCAGCCCCAGCATTTT.

This clone showed up just a few times. The V and J genes are TRBV5-6 and TRBJ2-1, with TRBD2 matching 8 bases. This CDR3 region has 17 residues. Germline V CDR1 and CDR2: SGHDT, YYEEEE. With 0 bases clipped from V and 7 bases from J, the junction kept 12 bases outside the gene matches. The CDR3 is CASSLAGWGTRANEQFF. CDR3 sequence (DNA): TGTGCCAGCAGCTTGGCCGGGTGGGGGACTAGGGCAAATGAGCAGTTCTTC.

V usage is TRBV2 and J usage is TRBJ1-2, with D perhaps matching TRBD1 (6 bases). Per the germline V gene, CDR1 is SNHLY and CDR2 is FYNNEI. CDR3 length: 14 amino acids. V shed 8 bases and J shed 6 bases, with 19 bases lying between them. This chain's CDR3 is CASDIQGMANGYTF. CDR3 bases: TGTGCCAGCGACATACAGGGAATGGCAAATGGCTACACCTTC. Variable domain in full (rest from reference TRBV2 and TRBJ1-2): EPEVTQTPSHQVTQMGQEVILRCVPISNHLYFYWYRQILGQKVEFLVSFYNNEISEKSEIFDDQFSVERPDGSNFTLKIRSTKLEDSAMYFCASDIQGMANGYTFGSGTRLTVV.

The chain recombines TRBV5-8 with TRBJ2-1; D might be TRBD1 (6 bases). CDR1 SGHTS and CDR2 YDEGEE come from the germline V gene. Trimming shortened V by 3 bases and J by 0 bases, and 16 bases separated the two germline ends. The CDR3 runs 17 residues. CDR3 region: CASSYLQGSASYNEQFF. The DNA for the CDR3 is TGTGCCAGCAGCTACCTACAGGGTTCGGCCTCCTACAATGAGCAGTTCTTC.

The chain links TRBV3-1 (or the pseudogene TRBV3-2) to TRBJ2-1, with D tentatively TRBD2 (7 bases). V was shortened by 4 bases and J by 8 bases, with 18 bases between the two germline ends. The CDR3 totals 15 residues. Germline values: CDR1 LGHDT, CDR2 YNNKEL (reference sequence). In DNA, the CDR3 is TGTGCCAGCAGCCTCAGGGGCGCGGGGGACCATGAGCAGTTCTTC. Protein: CASSLRGAGDHEQFF.

The chain combines TRBV12-3 or TRBV12-4 with TRBJ2-7; D ambiguous. V was trimmed by 7 bases and J by 2 bases, leaving 9 bases between them. This CDR3 region has 12 residues. The CDR3 region is CASKGSTYEQYF. CDR3 DNA: TGTGCCAGCAAGGGCAGCACCTACGAGCAGTACTTC.

The chain combines TRBV6-5 with TRBJ2-5; 10 positions agree with TRBD1. This CDR3 region has 14 residues. The V and J ends lost 6 bases and 4 bases, in that order; junction bases with no gene match: 5. The germline gives CDR1 MNHEY, CDR2 SVGAGI. CDR3 coding DNA: TGTGCCAGCAGCCCGGGACAGGGGTTAGAGACCCAGTACTTC. Residues: CASSPGQGLETQYF.

The gene calls are TRBV10-3 and TRBJ1-4; D gene unclear. V dropped 3 bases and J dropped 5 bases, with 10 bases sitting between them. This CDR3 region has 14 residues. The germline gives CDR1 ENHRY, CDR2 SYGVKD. CDR3 loop: CAISEGRINEKLFF. In DNA, the CDR3 is TGTGCCATCAGTGAAGGGCGGATAAATGAAAAACTGTTTTTT.

The V and J genes are TRBV19 and TRBJ1-2; no definite D call. The germline V gene has CDR1 LNHDA and CDR2 SQIVND (reference sequence). The CDR3 is made up of 13 amino acids. The V end was cut by 3 bases, the J end by 7 bases, with 12 bases between. The CDR3 sequence is CASSIPEIGGYTF. CDR3 bases: TGTGCCAGTAGTATTCCAGAAATCGGTGGCTACACCTTC.

J is TRBJ1-1 and V is TRBV19; D gene ambiguous. The V gene's germline CDR1 is LNHDA and CDR2 SQIVND (reference sequence). Trimming cost V 5 bases and J 7 bases, with 11 bases left between them. There are 12 residues in the CDR3. DNA of the CDR3: TGTGCCAGTAGTGCCCCTCTTGGTGAAGCTTTCTTT. This codes for CASSAPLGEAFF.

J is TRBJ2-7 and V is TRBV9; possibly TRBD1 for D (6 bases). From germline, CDR1 is SGDLS and CDR2 YYNGEE. The length of the CDR3 is 13 residues. V lost 3 bases to trimming and J lost 5 bases, with 12 bases between them. The CDR3 sequence is CASSGRGTHEQYF. The CDR3 nucleotides are TGTGCCAGCAGCGGCAGGGGTACCCACGAGCAGTACTTC.

The chain carries TRBV4-3 and TRBJ1-1; 9 bases are a match to TRBD1. The CDR3 consists of 16 residues. The V gene's germline CDR1 is LGHNA and CDR2 YSLEER. The V segment lost 3 bases and the J segment 5 bases; nucleotides outside the gene matches: 10. CDR3 amino acids: CASSQRVTGGPTEAFF. DNA of the CDR3: TGCGCCAGCAGCCAGAGGGTGACAGGGGGACCGACTGAAGCTTTCTTT.

In this sample, this clone turned up a few times. This chain links TRBV7-6 with TRBJ2-1; 9 nucleotides line up with TRBD2. CDR3 length equals 16 residues. In germline, CDR1 is SGHVS, CDR2 FNYEAQ. V was pared by 1 base and J by 9 bases, with 10 bases of the junction left unmatched. This chain's CDR3 is CASSLVAGGPNSEQFF. CDR3 nucleotides: TGTGCCAGCAGCTTAGTGGCGGGGGGGCCAAATAGTGAGCAGTTCTTC.

This clone was recorded only once. The chain recombines TRBV7-2 with TRBJ2-1; D may correspond to TRBD1 or TRBD2 (5 bases each). Germline CDR1 SGHTA, CDR2 FQGNSA. Trimming stripped 5 bases from V and 5 bases from J, with 13 bases between. This CDR3 spans 14 amino acids. The CDR3 is CASSPYGTNNEQFF. The CDR3 DNA sequence: TGTGCCAGCAGCCCTTATGGGACCAACAATGAGCAGTTCTTC.

V usage is TRBV20-1 and J usage is TRBJ2-7; 9 positions agree with TRBD1. CDR3 size: 15 residues. Looked up from germline, CDR1 is DFQATT and CDR2 is SNEGSKA (reference sequence). Trimming at V came to 3 bases and at J to 3 bases, leaving 9 bases not matched to a gene. The DNA of the CDR3 is TGCAGTGCTAGTCGCCCGGGACAGGGCGACTACGAGCAGTACTTC. It translates to CSASRPGQGDYEQYF.

This clone was seen a few times. The chain has TRBV10-2 and TRBJ2-1; D not certain. Trimming took off 4 bases at V and 4 bases at J, with 8 bases between the two ends. This CDR3 region has 13 residues. Germline CDR1 reads WSHSY; CDR2 reads SAAADI. In nucleotides, the CDR3 is TGCGCCAGCAGTGCCAGGTCATACAATGAGCAGTTCTTC. It is translated as CASSARSYNEQFF.

The rearrangement uses TRBV5-6 and TRBJ2-1; D is unresolved. Trimming pared 0 bases from V and 5 bases from J, leaving 12 bases between. Germline values: CDR1 SGHDT, CDR2 YYEEEE. The length of the CDR3 is 15 residues. CDR3 region: CASSLGITTNNEQFF. DNA for the CDR3: TGTGCCAGCAGCTTGGGTATTACCACCAACAATGAGCAGTTCTTC.

The chain links TRBV12-5 to TRBJ1-5; 7 bases are shared with TRBD1. V was clipped by 6 bases and J by 4 bases; unmatched bases: 6. Germline V gives CDR1 LGHNT, CDR2 FRNRAP. CDR3 size: 14 residues. CDR3: CASGLTGPNQPQHF. The CDR3 DNA is TGTGCTAGTGGCCTGACAGGGCCTAATCAGCCCCAGCATTTT.